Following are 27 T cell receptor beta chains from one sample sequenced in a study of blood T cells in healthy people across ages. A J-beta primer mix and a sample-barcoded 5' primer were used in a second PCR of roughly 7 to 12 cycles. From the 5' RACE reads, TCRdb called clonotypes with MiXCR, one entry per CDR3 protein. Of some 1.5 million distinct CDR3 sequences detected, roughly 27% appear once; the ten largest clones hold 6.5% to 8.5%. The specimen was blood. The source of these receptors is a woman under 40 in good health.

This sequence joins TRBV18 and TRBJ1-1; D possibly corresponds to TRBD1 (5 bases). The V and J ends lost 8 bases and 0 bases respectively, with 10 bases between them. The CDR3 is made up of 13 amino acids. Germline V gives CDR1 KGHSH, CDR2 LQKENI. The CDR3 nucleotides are TGTGCCAGCGCCCCGACAGTGAACACTGAAGCTTTCTTT. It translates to CASAPTVNTEAFF.

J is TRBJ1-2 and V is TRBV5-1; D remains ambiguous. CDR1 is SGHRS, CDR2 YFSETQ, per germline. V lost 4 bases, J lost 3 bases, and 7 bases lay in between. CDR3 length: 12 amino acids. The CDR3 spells CASSDADYGYTF. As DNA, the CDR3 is TGCGCCAGCAGCGACGCAGACTATGGCTACACCTTC. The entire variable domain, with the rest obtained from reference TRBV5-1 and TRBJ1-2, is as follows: KAGVTQTPRYLIKTRGQQVTLSCSPISGHRSVSWYQQTPGQGLQFLFEYFSETQRNKGNFPGRFSGRQFSNSRSEMNVSTLELGDSALYLCASSDADYGYTFGSGTRLTVV.

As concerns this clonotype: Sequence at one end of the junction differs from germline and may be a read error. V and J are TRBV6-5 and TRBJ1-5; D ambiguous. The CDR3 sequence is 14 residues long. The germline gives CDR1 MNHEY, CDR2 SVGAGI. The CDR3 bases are TGTGCCAGCAGTTCCAGAGATAGCAATCAGCCCCGGCATTTT. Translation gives CASSSRDSNQPRHF.

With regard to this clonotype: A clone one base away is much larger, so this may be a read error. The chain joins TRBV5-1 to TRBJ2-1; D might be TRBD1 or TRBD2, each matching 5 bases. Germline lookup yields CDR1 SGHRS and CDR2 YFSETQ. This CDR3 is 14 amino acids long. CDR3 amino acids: CASSLGGTHNEQCF. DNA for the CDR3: TGCGCCAGCAGCTTAGGTGGGACCCACAATGAGCAGTGCTTC. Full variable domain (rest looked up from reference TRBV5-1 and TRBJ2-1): KAGVTQTPRYLIKTRGQQVTLSCSPISGHRSVSWYQQTPGQGLQFLFEYFSETQRNKGNFPGRFSGRQFSNSRSEMNVSTLELGDSALYLCASSLGGTHNEQCFGPGTRLTVL.

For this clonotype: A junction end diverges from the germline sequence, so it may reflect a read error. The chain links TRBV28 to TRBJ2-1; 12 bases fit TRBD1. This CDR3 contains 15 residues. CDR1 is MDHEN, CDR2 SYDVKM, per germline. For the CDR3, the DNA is TGTTCCAGCAGTTCCCGGGACAGGGGGCCGGAGACCCAGTTCTTC. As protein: CSSSSRDRGPETQFF.

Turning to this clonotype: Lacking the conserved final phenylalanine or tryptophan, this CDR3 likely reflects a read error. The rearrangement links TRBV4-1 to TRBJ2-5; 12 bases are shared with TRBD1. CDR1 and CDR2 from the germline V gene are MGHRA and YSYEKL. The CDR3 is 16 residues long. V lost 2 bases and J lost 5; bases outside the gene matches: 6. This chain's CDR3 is CASSQRGQGARETQYV. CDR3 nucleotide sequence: TGCGCCAGCAGCCAAAGGGGACAGGGGGCGAGGGAGACCCAGTACGTC.

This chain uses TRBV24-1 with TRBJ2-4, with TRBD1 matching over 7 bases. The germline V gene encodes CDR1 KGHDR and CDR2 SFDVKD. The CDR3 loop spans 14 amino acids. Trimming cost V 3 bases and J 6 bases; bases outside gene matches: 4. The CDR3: CATSDSWDRNIQYF. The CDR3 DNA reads TGTGCCACCAGTGATAGTTGGGACAGAAACATTCAGTACTTC.

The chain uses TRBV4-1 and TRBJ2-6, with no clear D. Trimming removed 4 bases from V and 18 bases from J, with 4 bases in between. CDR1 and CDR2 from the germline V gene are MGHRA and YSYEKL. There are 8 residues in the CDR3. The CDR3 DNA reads TGCGCCAGCAGCCCCAGGACTTTC. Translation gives CASSPRTF.

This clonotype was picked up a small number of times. The DNA for the CDR3 is TGCAGTGCTGGGGGGGGACTAGCGGGGGTTAACTCCTACAATGAGCAGTTCTTC. As protein: CSAGGGLAGVNSYNEQFF. The chain joins TRBV20-1 to TRBJ2-1; 14 nucleotides line up with TRBD2. V gave up 5 bases and J gave up 0 bases; unmatched junction bases: 9. This CDR3 has 18 amino acids. Germline V gene data show CDR1 as DFQATT and CDR2 as SNEGSKA (reference sequence).

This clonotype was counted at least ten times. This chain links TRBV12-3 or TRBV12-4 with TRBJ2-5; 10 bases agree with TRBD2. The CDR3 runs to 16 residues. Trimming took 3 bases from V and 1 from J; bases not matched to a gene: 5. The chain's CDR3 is CASSLISGGTQETQYF. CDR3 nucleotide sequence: TGTGCCAGCAGTTTGATTAGCGGGGGGACCCAAGAGACCCAGTACTTC.

CDR3 sequence reads: CASSLEGELWSDTQYF. The CDR3 DNA follows: TGTGCCAGCAGCTTAGAAGGGGAGTTGTGGTCAGATACGCAGTATTTT. This rearrangement joins TRBV7-2 to TRBJ2-3; D may match TRBD1 or TRBD2 (5 bases each). Germline CDR1 reads SGHTA; CDR2 reads FQGNSA. The CDR3 contains 16 residues. V was cut by 1 base and J by 4 bases, with 15 bases left in between.

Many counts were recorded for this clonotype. CDR3 sequence: CSARPTDGCYTF. The DNA of the CDR3 is TGCAGTGCTAGACCCACAGACGGGTGCTACACCTTC. This rearrangement joins TRBV20-1 to TRBJ1-2; D is unclear. Trimming removed 2 bases from V and 9 bases from J, with 13 bases in between. The CDR3 extends over 12 amino acids. Germline V gives CDR1 DFQATT, CDR2 SNEGSKA (reference sequence).

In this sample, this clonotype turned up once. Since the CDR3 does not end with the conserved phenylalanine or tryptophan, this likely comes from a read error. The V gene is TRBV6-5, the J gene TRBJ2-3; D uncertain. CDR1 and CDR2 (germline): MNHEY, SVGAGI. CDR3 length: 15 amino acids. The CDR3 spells CASRHKRISTATQYL. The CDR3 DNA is TGTGCCAGCAGGCACAAGCGCATTAGCACAGCTACGCAGTATCTT.

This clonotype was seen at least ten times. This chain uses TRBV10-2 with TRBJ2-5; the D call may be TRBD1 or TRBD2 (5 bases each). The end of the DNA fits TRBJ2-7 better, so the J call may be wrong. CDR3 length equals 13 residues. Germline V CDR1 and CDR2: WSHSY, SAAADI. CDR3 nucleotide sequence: TGCGCCAGCACCTTCCGGGATAGGGGCGAGCAGTACTTC. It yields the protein CASTFRDRGEQYF.

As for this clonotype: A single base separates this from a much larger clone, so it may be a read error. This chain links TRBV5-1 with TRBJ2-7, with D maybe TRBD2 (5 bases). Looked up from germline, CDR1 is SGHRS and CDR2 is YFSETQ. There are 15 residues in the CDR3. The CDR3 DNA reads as TGCGCCAGCAGCTTGGTGGGCCCTAGCTCCTACGAGCGGTACTTC. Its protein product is CASSLVGPSSYERYF.

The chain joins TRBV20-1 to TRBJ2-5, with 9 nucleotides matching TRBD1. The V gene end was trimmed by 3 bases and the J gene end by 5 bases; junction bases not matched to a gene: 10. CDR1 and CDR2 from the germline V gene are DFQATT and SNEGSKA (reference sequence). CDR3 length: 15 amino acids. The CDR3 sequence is CSARMLQGAMETQYF. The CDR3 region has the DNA TGCAGTGCTAGGATGCTACAGGGGGCAATGGAGACCCAGTACTTC.

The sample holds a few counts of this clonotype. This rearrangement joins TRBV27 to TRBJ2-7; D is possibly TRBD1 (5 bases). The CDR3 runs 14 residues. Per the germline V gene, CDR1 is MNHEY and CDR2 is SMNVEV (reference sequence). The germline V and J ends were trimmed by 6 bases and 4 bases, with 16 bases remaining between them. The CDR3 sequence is CASSRVGPTYEQYF. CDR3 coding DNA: TGTGCCAGCAGCAGGGTTGGCCCCACTTACGAGCAGTACTTC.

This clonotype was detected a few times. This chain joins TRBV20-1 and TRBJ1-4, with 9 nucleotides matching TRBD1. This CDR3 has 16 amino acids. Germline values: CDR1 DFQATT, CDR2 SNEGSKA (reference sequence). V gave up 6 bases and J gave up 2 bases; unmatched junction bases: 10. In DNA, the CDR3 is TGCAGTGCAAAACAGGGGGCAGGGGGCACTAATGAAAAACTGTTTTTT. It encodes CSAKQGAGGTNEKLFF.

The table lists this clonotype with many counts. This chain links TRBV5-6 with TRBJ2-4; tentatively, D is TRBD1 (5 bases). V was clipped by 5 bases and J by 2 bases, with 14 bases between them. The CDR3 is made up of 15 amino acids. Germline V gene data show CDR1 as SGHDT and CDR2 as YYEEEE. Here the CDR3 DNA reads TGTGCCAGCAGTACACCAGGGCGGACCAAAAACATTCAGTACTTC. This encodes CASSTPGRTKNIQYF.

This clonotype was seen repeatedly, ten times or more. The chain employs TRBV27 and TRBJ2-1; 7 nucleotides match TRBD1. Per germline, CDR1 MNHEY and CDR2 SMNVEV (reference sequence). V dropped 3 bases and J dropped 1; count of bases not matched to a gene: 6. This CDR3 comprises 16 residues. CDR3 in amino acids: CASSFGQVGSYNEQFF. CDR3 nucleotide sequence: TGTGCCAGCAGTTTCGGACAGGTTGGGTCCTACAATGAGCAGTTCTTC.

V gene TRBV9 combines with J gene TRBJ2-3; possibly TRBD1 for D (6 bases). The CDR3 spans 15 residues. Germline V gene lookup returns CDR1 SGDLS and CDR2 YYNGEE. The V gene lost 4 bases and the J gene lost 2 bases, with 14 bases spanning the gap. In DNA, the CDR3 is TGTGCCAGCAGCCAACAGGGATATGACACAGATACGCAGTATTTT. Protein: CASSQQGYDTDTQYF.

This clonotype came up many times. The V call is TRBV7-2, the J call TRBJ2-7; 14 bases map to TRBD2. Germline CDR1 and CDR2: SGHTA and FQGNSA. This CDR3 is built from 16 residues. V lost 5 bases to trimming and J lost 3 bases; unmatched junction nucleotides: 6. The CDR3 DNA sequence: TGTGCCAGCAGCCCCGAGGGACTAGCGGGAGACTACGAGCAGTACTTC. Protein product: CASSPEGLAGDYEQYF.

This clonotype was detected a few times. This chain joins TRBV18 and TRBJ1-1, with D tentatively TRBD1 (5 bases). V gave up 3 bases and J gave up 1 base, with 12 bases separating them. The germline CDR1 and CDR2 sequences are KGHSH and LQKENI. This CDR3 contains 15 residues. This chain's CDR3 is CASSPRGAGNTEAFF. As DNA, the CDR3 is TGTGCCAGCTCACCCCGAGGGGCGGGGAACACTGAAGCTTTCTTT.

The CDR3 region is CASSSLLAGGGEDTQYF. The CDR3 DNA sequence: TGTGCCAGCAGTTCTCTCCTGGCGGGAGGGGGGGAAGATACGCAGTATTTT. This rearrangement joins TRBV12-3 or TRBV12-4 to TRBJ2-3, with 9 bases identical to TRBD2. The length of the CDR3 is 17 residues. The trim removed 4 bases at V and 5 bases at J, leaving 13 bases unmatched.

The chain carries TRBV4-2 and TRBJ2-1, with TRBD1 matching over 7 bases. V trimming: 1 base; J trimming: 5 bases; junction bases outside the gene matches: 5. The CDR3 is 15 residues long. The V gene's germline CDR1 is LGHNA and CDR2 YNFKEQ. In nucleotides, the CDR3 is TGTGCCAGCAGCCAAGTCAAGGGGGCAGACAATGAGCAGTTCTTC. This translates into CASSQVKGADNEQFF.

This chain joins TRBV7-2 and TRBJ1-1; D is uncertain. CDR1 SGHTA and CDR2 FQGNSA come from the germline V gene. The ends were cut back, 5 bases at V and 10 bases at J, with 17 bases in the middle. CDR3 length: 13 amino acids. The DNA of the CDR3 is TGTGCCAGCAGCCCCCGGTTGGCCCTAGGAGCTTTCTTT. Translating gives CASSPRLALGAFF.

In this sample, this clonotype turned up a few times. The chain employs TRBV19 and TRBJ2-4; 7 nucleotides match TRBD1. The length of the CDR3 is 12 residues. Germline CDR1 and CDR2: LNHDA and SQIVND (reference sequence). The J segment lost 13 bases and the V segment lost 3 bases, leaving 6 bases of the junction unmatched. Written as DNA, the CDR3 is TGTGCCAGTAGTATCCCGACAGGGTCACAGTACTTC. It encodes CASSIPTGSQYF.